This TCR beta chain was identified during a study of T cell repertoires in cytomegalovirus infection. As for the study in general: CMV infection together with matching HLA type was indicated by public TCR beta signatures.

The germline gives CDR1 MNHEY, CDR2 SVGAGI. CDR3 length: 14 residues. The V end lost 6 bases, the J end lost 3 bases, and 11 bases lay between the germline ends. Study outcomes and limitations: Dominant in the ex vivo response were TCR beta clonotypes restricted by HLA-C and specific for CMV.

MiXCR, applied by TCRdb to the reads, yields one record per CDR3 protein. The table records 150,000 to 200,000 distinct CDR3 sequences, roughly 20% of them present only once. This clonotype was observed many times. Its antigen remains unknown. The V gene is TRBV6-5, the J gene TRBJ1-4; tentative D call: TRBD1 (6 bases). The sequencing sample was made of PBMCs. This clonotype originated in a human donor in good health (CMV status not recorded). Some clones in this sample may be carry-over from other donors' samples. The CDR3 protein is CASRERGANEKLFF. In DNA, the CDR3 is TGTGCCAGCAGGGAGAGGGGGGCTAATGAAAAACTGTTTTTT.